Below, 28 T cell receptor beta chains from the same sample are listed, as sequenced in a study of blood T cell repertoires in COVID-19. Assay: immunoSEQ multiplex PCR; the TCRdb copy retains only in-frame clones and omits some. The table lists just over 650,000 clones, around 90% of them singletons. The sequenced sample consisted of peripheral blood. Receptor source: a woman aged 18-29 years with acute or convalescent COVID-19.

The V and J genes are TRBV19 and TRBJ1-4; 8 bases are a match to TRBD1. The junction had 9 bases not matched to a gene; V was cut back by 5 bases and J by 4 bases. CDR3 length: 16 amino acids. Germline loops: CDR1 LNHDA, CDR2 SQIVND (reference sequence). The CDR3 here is CASSAPMTGDNEKLFF. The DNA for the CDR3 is TGTGCCAGTAGTGCCCCGATGACAGGGGATAATGAAAAACTGTTTTTT.

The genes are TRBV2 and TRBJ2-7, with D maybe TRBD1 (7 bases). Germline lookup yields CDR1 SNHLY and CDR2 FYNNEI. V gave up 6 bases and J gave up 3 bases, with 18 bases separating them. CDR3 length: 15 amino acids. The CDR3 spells CASRGTVLDYYEQYF. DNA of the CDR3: TGTGCCAGCAGGGGGACAGTGTTGGACTACTACGAGCAGTACTTC.

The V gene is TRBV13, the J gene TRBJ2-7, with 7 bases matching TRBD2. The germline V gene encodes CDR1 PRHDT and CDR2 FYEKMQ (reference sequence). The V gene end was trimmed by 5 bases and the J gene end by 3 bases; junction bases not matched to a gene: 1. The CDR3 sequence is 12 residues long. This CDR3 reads CASSTGGYEQYF. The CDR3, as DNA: TGTGCCAGCAGCACGGGGGGCTACGAGCAGTACTTC. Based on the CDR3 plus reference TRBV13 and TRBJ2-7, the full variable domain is AAGVIQSPRHLIKEKRETATLKCYPIPRHDTVYWYQQGPGQDPQFLISFYEKMQSDKGSIPDRFSAQQFSDYHSELNMSSLELGDSALYFCASSTGGYEQYFGPGTRLTVT.

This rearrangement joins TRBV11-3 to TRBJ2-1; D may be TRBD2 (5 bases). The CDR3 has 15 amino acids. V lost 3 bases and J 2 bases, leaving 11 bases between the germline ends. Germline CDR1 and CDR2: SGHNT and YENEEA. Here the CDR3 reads CASSFGLRTYNEQFF. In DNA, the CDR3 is TGTGCCAGCAGCTTCGGACTGCGTACCTACAATGAGCAGTTCTTC.

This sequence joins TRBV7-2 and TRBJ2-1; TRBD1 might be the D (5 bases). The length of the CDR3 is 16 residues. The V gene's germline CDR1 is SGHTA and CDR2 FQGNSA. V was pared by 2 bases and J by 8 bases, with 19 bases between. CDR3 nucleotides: TGTGCCAGCAGCTTATTAGACAGTCCCGGTATCGATGAGCAGTTCTTC. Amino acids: CASSLLDSPGIDEQFF.

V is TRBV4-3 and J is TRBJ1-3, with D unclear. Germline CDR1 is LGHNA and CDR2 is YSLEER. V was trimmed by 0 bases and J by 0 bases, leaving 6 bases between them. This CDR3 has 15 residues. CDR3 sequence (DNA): TGCGCCAGCAGCCAAGATCTGAGCTCTGGAAACACCATATATTTT. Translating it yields CASSQDLSSGNTIYF.

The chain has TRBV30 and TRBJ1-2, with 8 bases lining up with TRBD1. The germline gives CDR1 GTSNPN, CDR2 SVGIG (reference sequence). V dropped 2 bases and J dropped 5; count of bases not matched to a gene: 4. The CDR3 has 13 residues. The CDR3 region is CAWSQDRVYGYTF. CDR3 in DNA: TGTGCCTGGAGTCAGGACAGGGTGTATGGCTACACCTTC.

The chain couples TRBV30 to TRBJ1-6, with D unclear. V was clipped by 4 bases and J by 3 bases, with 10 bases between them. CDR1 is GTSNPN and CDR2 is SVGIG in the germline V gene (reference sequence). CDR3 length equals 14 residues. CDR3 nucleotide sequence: TGTGCCTGGAACGGAGCGGGCTATAATTCACCCCTCCACTTT. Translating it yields CAWNGAGYNSPLHF.

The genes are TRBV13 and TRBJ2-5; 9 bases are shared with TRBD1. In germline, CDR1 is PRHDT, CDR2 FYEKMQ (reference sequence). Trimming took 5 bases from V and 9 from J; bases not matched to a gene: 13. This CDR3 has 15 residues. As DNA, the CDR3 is TGTGCCAGCAGCACGAACAGGGGGCAGTTTTCACCCCAGTACTTC. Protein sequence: CASSTNRGQFSPQYF.

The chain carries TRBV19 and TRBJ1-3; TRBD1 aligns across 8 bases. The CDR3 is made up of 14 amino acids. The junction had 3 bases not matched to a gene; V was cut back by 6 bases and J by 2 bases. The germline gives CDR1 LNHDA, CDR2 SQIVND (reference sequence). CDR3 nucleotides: TGTGCCAGTAGACGGACAGGGCCTGGAAACACCATATATTTT. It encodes CASRRTGPGNTIYF.

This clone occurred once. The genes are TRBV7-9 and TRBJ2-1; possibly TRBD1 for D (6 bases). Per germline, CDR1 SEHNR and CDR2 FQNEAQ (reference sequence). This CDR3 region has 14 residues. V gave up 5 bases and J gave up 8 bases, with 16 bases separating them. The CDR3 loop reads CASSGGQGIDEQFF. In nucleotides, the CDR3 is TGTGCCAGCAGCGGGGGCCAGGGGATCGATGAGCAGTTCTTC.

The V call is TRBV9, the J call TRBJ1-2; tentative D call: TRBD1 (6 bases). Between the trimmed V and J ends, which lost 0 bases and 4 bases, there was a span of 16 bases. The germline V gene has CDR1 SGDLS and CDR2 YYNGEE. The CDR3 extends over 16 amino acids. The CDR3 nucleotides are TGTGCCAGCAGCGTAGGCCCCGGGGGGCGGGCCTATGGCTACACCTTC. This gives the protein CASSVGPGGRAYGYTF. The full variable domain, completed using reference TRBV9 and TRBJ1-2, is DSGVTQTPKHLITATGQRVTLRCSPRSGDLSVYWYQQSLDQGLQFLIQYYNGEERAKGNILERFSAQQFPDLHSELNLSSLELGDSALYFCASSVGPGGRAYGYTFGSGTRLTVV.

The CDR3: CASSPEGVSNQPQHF. Written as DNA, the CDR3 is TGTGCCAGCAGTCCTGAAGGGGTTAGCAATCAGCCCCAGCATTTT. The rearrangement joins TRBV9 to TRBJ1-5; D may be TRBD1 (5 bases). CDR3 length equals 15 residues. Germline-derived CDR1 and CDR2 are SGDLS and YYNGEE. Trimming stripped 5 bases from V and 0 bases from J, with 12 bases between.

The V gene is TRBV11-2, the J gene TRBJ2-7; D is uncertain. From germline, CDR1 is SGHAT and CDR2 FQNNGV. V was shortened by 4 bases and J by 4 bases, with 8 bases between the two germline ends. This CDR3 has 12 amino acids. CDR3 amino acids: CASSSVFYEQYF. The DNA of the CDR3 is TGTGCCAGCAGCTCCGTATTTTACGAGCAGTACTTC.

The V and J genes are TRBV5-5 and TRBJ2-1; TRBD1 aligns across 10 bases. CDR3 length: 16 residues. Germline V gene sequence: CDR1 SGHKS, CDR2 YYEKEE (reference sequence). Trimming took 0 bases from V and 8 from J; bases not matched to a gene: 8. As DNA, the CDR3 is TGTGCCAGCAGCTTGGGTGTATGGGACAGGGGCGATGAGCAGTTCTTC. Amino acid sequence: CASSLGVWDRGDEQFF. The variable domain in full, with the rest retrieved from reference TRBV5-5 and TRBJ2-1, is DAGVTQSPTHLIKTRGQQVTLRCSPISGHKSVSWYQQVLGQGPQFIFQYYEKEERGRGNFPDRFSARQFPNYSSELNVNALLLGDSALYLCASSLGVWDRGDEQFFGPGTRLTVL.

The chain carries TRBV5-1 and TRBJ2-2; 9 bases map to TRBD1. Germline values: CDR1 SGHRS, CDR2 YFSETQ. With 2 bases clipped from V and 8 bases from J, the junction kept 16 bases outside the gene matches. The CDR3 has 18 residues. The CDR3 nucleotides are TGCGCCAGCAGCTTCTCGCCGCGGACAGGGGAACTCCCGGGGGAGCTGTTTTTT. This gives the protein CASSFSPRTGELPGELFF.

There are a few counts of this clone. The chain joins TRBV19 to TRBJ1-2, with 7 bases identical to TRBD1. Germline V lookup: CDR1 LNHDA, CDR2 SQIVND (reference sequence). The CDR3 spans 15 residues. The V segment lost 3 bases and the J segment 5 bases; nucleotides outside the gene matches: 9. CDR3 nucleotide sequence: TGTGCCAGTAGTATCCCCTTACAGGGGCGATATGGCTACACCTTC. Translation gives CASSIPLQGRYGYTF. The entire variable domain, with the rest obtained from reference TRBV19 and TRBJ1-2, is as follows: DGGITQSPKYLFRKEGQNVTLSCEQNLNHDAMYWYRQDPGQGLRLIYYSQIVNDFQKGDIAEGYSVSREKKESFPLTVTSAQKNPTAFYLCASSIPLQGRYGYTFGSGTRLTVV.

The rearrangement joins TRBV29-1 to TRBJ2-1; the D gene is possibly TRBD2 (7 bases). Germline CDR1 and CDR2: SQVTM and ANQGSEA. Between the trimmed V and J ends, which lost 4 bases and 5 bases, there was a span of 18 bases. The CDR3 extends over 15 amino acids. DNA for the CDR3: TGCAGCGTTGCGGGCGGGGGCATTTTCCACAATGAGCAGTTCTTC. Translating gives CSVAGGGIFHNEQFF.

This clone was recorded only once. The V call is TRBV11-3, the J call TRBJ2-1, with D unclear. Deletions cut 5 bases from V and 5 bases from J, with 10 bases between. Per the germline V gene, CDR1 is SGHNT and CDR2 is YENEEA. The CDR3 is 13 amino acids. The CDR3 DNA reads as TGTGCCAGCAGCCACCCGGAGAACAATGAGCAGTTCTTC. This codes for CASSHPENNEQFF.

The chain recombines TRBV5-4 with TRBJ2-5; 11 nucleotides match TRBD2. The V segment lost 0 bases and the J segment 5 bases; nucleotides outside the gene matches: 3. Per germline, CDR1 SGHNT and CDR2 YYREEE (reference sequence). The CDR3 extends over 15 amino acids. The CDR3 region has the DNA TGTGCCAGCAGCTTGGATAGCGGGGGGGCCGAGACCCAGTACTTC. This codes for CASSLDSGGAETQYF.

The CDR3 nucleotides read TGTGCCAGCACGCAGGGGACGAATGAAGCTTTCTTT. Translating it yields CASTQGTNEAFF. The rearrangement uses TRBV6-5 and TRBJ1-1; D possibly corresponds to TRBD1 (6 bases). This CDR3 contains 12 residues. From germline, CDR1 is MNHEY and CDR2 SVGAGI. Trimming shortened V by 7 bases and J by 7 bases, and 13 bases separated the two germline ends.

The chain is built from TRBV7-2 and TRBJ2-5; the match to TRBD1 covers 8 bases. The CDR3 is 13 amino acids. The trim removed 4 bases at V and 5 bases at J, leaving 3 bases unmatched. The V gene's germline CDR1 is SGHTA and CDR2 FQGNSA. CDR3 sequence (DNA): TGTGCCAGCAGCTGGGACAGGAGGGAGACCCAGTACTTC. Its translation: CASSWDRRETQYF.

DNA of the CDR3: TGTGCCAGCAGGGGACAGGGTCCTTGGGGACGCTATGGCTACACCTTC. It specifies CASRGQGPWGRYGYTF. The chain recombines TRBV27 with TRBJ1-2; 9 bases align to TRBD1. The CDR3 has 16 amino acids. The V gene end was trimmed by 6 bases and the J gene end by 4 bases; junction bases not matched to a gene: 12. From germline, CDR1 is MNHEY and CDR2 SMNVEV (reference sequence).

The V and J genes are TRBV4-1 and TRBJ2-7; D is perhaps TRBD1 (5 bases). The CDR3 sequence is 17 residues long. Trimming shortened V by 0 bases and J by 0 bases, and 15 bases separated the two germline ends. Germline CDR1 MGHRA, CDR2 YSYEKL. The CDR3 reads CASSQDPRVWASYEQYF. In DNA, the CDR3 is TGCGCCAGCAGCCAAGATCCCAGGGTCTGGGCCTCCTACGAGCAGTACTTC.

The CDR3 protein is CASSQTGYEQYF. For the CDR3, the DNA is TGTGCCAGCAGCCAGACTGGCTACGAGCAGTACTTC. The rearrangement links TRBV6-5 to TRBJ2-7; D is undetermined. The germline V and J ends were trimmed by 6 bases and 3 bases, with 9 bases remaining between them. The CDR3 has 12 amino acids. Germline CDR1 is MNHEY and CDR2 is SVGAGI.

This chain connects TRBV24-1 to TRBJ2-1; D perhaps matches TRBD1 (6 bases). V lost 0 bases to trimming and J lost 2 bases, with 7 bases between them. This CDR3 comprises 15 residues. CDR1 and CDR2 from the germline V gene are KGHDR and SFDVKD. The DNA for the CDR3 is TGTGCCACCAGTGATTTGGCAGGGGCCTACAATGAGCAGTTCTTC. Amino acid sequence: CATSDLAGAYNEQFF.

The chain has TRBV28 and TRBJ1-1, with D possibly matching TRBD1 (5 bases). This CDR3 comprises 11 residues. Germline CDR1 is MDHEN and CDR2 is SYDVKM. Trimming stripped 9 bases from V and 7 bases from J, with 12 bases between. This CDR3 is CASTGGLEAFF. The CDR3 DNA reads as TGTGCCAGTACGGGGGGACTTGAAGCTTTCTTT.

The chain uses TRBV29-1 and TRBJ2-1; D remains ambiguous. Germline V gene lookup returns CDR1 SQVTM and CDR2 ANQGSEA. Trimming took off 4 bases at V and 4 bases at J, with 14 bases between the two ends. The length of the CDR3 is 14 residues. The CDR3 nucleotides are TGCAGCGTTGGCCGACCGGGTGGATACAATGAGCAGTTCTTC. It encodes CSVGRPGGYNEQFF.